This is a list of T cell receptor beta chains from one sample in a study of T cells in localized non-small cell lung cancer. Assay used: immunoSEQ multiplex PCR; TCRdb lists only in-frame clones, some missing. Of around 19,000 clones detected, about 90% appear once; the ten largest clones hold over 9%. This specimen consisted of PBMCs, obtained before any cancer treatment. These TCRs come from a man aged 35-75 years with stage II squamous cell lung carcinoma. CDR3s include the opening cysteine and the closing phenylalanine or tryptophan. The D gene is left open where the match is weak.

>.|TRBV23-1|TRBJ1-6
CASSQPRAPLHF
>.|TRBV11-3|TRBJ2-1
CASSERPSSYNEQFF
>TRBD2|TRBV19|TRBJ2-7
CASNPAGDPEQYF
>TRBD1|TRBV11-1|TRBJ2-1
CASSLGSQGAGEQFF
>TRBD2|TRBV7-2|TRBJ2-7
CASSLAGGPDEQYF
>TRBD1|TRBV5-6|TRBJ1-3
CASSGTAAGLISGNTIYF
>.|TRBV11-2|TRBJ1-1
CASSSAYNTEAFF
>.|TRBV25-1|TRBJ1-2
CASSELINYGYTF
>.|TRBV10-3|TRBJ2-2
CAISDGRTANTGELFF
>TRBD1|TRBV10-3|TRBJ1-2
CAISSGGEGYGYTF
>TRBD2|TRBV5-1|TRBJ2-4
CASSWGLAEDIQYF
>.|TRBV25-1|TRBJ1-4
CASSEWAGREKLFF
>.|TRBV30|TRBJ2-1
CAWSHRSAEQFF
>.|TRBV13|TRBJ1-4
CASSLGLTYRAPNEKLFF
>.|TRBV5-8|TRBJ1-6
CASSLEGARDSPLHF
>.|TRBV30|TRBJ1-2
CAWSVFGQNAF
>.|TRBV30|TRBJ1-3
CAWSALGDTIYF
>.|TRBV19|TRBJ2-3
CASSMGDGDTQYF
>TRBD1|TRBV7-3|TRBJ1-2
CASSPGTGGRYGYTF
>.|TRBV7-9|TRBJ1-4
CASSLLGAASPEKLFF
>TRBD2|TRBV28|TRBJ2-5
CASSIGLAGVHQETQYF
>.|TRBV11-3|TRBJ1-2
CASSLGRDTTNYGYTF
>TRBD2|TRBV27|TRBJ2-7
CASSWTSTYEQYF
>.|TRBV28|TRBJ1-5
CASSSLNLDQPQHF
>.|TRBV18|TRBJ1-1
CASSRTENTEAFF
>.|TRBV9|TRBJ1-1
CASSWGADTEAFF
>.|TRBV4-3|TRBJ1-4
CASSQENSRGAGTNEKLFF
>.|TRBV9|TRBJ1-1
CASSPGGGKYDTEAFF
>.|TRBV12-5|TRBJ2-3
CASGLIVTDTQYF
>.|TRBV9|TRBJ2-7
CASSVGPAGSYEQYF
>.|TRBV2|TRBJ1-1
CASSEQGNTEAFF
>.|TRBV18|TRBJ1-1
CASSRSTQGSGTEAFF
>.|TRBV19|TRBJ1-5
CASSRLGAHQPQHF
>.|TRBV2|TRBJ2-1
CASPSEYNEQFF
>.|TRBV12-5|TRBJ2-2
CASGLGLGRATGELFF
>TRBD1|TRBV7-9|TRBJ1-5
CASSLTGDDQPQHF
>.|TRBV6-4|TRBJ2-4
CASSEDASVAKNIQYF
>TRBD1|TRBV9|TRBJ2-6
CASCQGALGANVLTF
>TRBD1|TRBV6-5|TRBJ1-2
CASSYSTGTGGYTF
>.|TRBV18|TRBJ2-2
CASSLTSGSNTGELFF
>.|TRBV5-8|TRBJ1-5
CASSWRGESNQPQHF
>TRBD1|TRBV7-6|TRBJ2-7
CASSSPDRGVYEQYF
>.|TRBV9|TRBJ2-7
CASSVGFKSYEQYF
>.|TRBV7-9|TRBJ2-2
CAAGEDGELFF
>TRBD2|TRBV4-2|TRBJ2-6
CASSHPSGSVPGANVLTF
>TRBD1|TRBV7-2|TRBJ1-1
CASSPRTGGIGNTEAFF
>TRBD2|TRBV6-1|TRBJ2-3
CASSDGAGGPKDTQYF
>.|TRBV30|TRBJ1-4
CAWRLSSGAREKLFF
>.|TRBV28|TRBJ2-7
CASNSAGGRFEQYF
>.|TRBV11-2|TRBJ2-7
CASSLDRGPTYEQYF